This record covers a single T cell receptor beta chain. Its antigen is not known. Clones were sequenced by immunoSEQ multiplex PCR, and TCRdb holds only the in-frame ones, with some missing. The sample shows about 26,000 clones, 75% to 95% of them seen only once. The sample originates from a study of tissue T cells after allogeneic stem cell transplantation. Study background: All graft-versus-host disease patients had gastrointestinal involvement and received several lines of directed therapy. Broader study findings: Limitations included a small, clinically heterogeneous cohort and limited sampling depth. TCR repertoires tracked anatomic similarity, regardless of disease or transplant status. Few T cell clones were shared across patients, but motif clusters showed tissue-specific shared signatures.

The TCR was taken from a male donor at least 60 years old who later had graft-versus-host disease after an allogeneic stem cell transplant. Sequenced here: blood, sampled before transplantation.

CDR3 sequence: CASSLEPQGNYGYTF. Here the CDR3 DNA reads TGCGCCAGCAGCTTGGAACCACAGGGGAACTATGGCTACACCTTC. The rearrangement uses TRBV5-1 and TRBJ1-2; 7 nucleotides align to TRBD1. The germline CDR1 and CDR2 sequences are SGHRS and YFSETQ. The V gene end was trimmed by 0 bases and the J gene end by 2 bases; junction bases not matched to a gene: 4. This CDR3 contains 15 residues. Together with reference TRBV5-1 and TRBJ1-2, the CDR3 gives the full variable domain: KAGVTQTPRYLIKTRGQQVTLSCSPISGHRSVSWYQQTPGQGLQFLFEYFSETQRNKGNFPGRFSGRQFSNSRSEMNVSTLELGDSALYLCASSLEPQGNYGYTFGSGTRLTVV.